This T cell receptor beta chain was observed in a study of tumor-infiltrating lymphocytes in localized non-small cell lung cancer. Study at large: From each patient, both tumor and uninvolved lung, non-adjacent to tumor, were sampled. General study results and limits: TCR sequencing covered a subset of patients with enough tissue.

Turning to this clone: Its antigen is not known.

This CDR3 contains 13 residues. Trimming removed 6 bases from V and 4 bases from J, with 12 bases in between. Germline V gives CDR1 MGHRA, CDR2 YSYEKL. Profiling relied on immunoSEQ multiplex PCR, and the TCRdb table lists in-frame clones only, not all of them. The sample shows around 18,000 clones, roughly 40% of them seen only once. What was sequenced was lung tumor tissue. The rearrangement joins TRBV4-1 to TRBJ1-2; possibly TRBD1 for D (5 bases). The sequence was obtained from a human donor with non-small cell lung cancer. CDR3 nucleotide sequence: TGCGCCAGCAGTCCACCCGGGGGCTATGGCTACACCTTC. It codes for CASSPPGGYGYTF.